Presented here are 21 T cell receptor beta chains from one specimen sequenced in a study of CD8 T cells in ankylosing spondylitis. For these receptors, no antigen is known. General study findings and limits: Blood from ankylosing spondylitis patients appeared to carry a characteristic eight-variant TCR beta motif.

Via MiXCR, TCRdb re-called the 5' RACE reads, giving one row per CDR3 protein. The sample contains roughly 450,000 distinct CDR3 sequences, roughly 27% of which appear only once. Sequencing was done on a sample of blood, either unsorted or a sorted T cell fraction (not recorded which). The receptors stem from a male donor with ankylosing spondylitis.

This clonotype showed up just a few times. CDR3 in amino acids: CSARDSIRENTGELFF. The CDR3 nucleotides read TGCAGTGCTAGAGATTCAATCAGGGAGAACACCGGGGAGCTGTTTTTT. The chain uses TRBV20-1 and TRBJ2-2; perhaps TRBD1 as D (5 bases). Germline V gene sequence: CDR1 DFQATT, CDR2 SNEGSKA (reference sequence). This CDR3 is 16 amino acids long. The V gene lost 0 bases and the J gene lost 1 base, with 12 bases spanning the gap.

The chain joins TRBV7-7 to TRBJ2-1; TRBD1 matches 11 bases. The CDR3 loop spans 16 amino acids. V gave up 5 bases and J gave up 6 bases; unmatched junction bases: 9. Per the germline V gene, CDR1 is SSHAT and CDR2 is FNYEAQ (reference sequence). The CDR3 DNA sequence: TGTGCCAGCAGCGGCGTGGGACAGGGGGGCTCCAATGAGCAGTTCTTC. Its translation is CASSGVGQGGSNEQFF. The full variable domain, completed using reference TRBV7-7 and TRBJ2-1, is GAGVSQSPRYKVTKRGQDVTLRCDPISSHATLYWYQQALGQGPEFLTYFNYEAQPDKSGLPSDRFSAERPEGSISTLTIQRTEQRDSAMYRCASSGVGQGGSNEQFFGPGTRLTVL.

J is TRBJ1-2 and V is TRBV3-1; D call uncertain. The CDR3 sequence is 13 residues long. The germline V gene encodes CDR1 LGHDT and CDR2 YNNKEL (reference sequence). V was pared by 4 bases and J by 8 bases, with 14 bases between. The CDR3 DNA sequence: TGTGCCAGCAGCCCAGAAAACGGGGTCGGCTACACCTTC. Amino acid sequence: CASSPENGVGYTF.

This clonotype was counted a few times. The V gene is TRBV20-1, the J gene TRBJ1-1; D unresolved. CDR3 length: 11 amino acids. The germline V gene encodes CDR1 DFQATT and CDR2 SNEGSKA (reference sequence). Trimming removed 5 bases at V and 2 bases at J, with 6 bases between. The CDR3 region has the DNA TGCAGTGCTGGGCGAAACACTGAAGCTTTCTTT. Translating gives CSAGRNTEAFF.

There are a few counts of this clonotype. This CDR3 is CASSVTDSGNTIYF. CDR3 sequence (DNA): TGTGCCAGCAGCGTGACAGATTCTGGAAACACCATATATTTT. The chain carries TRBV7-9 and TRBJ1-3; perhaps TRBD1 as D (5 bases). CDR3 length: 14 amino acids. The germline V gene has CDR1 SEHNR and CDR2 FQNEAQ (reference sequence). V shed 5 bases and J shed 1 base, with 9 bases lying between them.

The table lists this clonotype with a few counts. This chain uses TRBV5-1 with TRBJ1-2; D unclear. This CDR3 is built from 17 residues. Per germline, CDR1 SGHRS and CDR2 YFSETQ. The germline V and J ends were trimmed by 0 bases and 2 bases, with 17 bases remaining between them. The CDR3 spells CASSLDGRSDPNYGYTF. Written as DNA, the CDR3 is TGCGCCAGCAGCTTGGACGGCAGGTCCGACCCGAACTATGGCTACACCTTC.

The chain carries TRBV18 and TRBJ2-2; 9 bases agree with TRBD1. Germline assignment: CDR1 KGHSH and CDR2 LQKENI. The ends lost 5 bases at V and 2 bases at J; junction bases unmatched: 6. This CDR3 region has 16 residues. CDR3 DNA: TGTGCCAGCTCATCCGGACAGGGGAGAAACACCGGGGAGCTGTTTTTT. Its protein product is CASSSGQGRNTGELFF.

The chain carries TRBV15 and TRBJ2-2; a possible D gene is TRBD2 (6 bases). V dropped 0 bases and J dropped 3 bases, with 14 bases sitting between them. In germline, CDR1 is LNHNV, CDR2 YYDKDF (reference sequence). The CDR3 contains 17 residues. CDR3 DNA: TGTGCCACCAGCAGAGATCGGGCTAGCGCCTACACCGGGGAGCTGTTTTTT. Protein product: CATSRDRASAYTGELFF.

The CDR3 loop is CASSLDAVTTFGEQYF. The CDR3 bases are TGCGCCAGCAGCTTAGATGCAGTAACAACCTTTGGGGAGCAGTACTTC. V is TRBV5-1 and J is TRBJ2-7; D is uncertain. The CDR3 covers 16 residues. The V end was cut by 2 bases, the J end by 7 bases, with 22 bases between. The germline V gene has CDR1 SGHRS and CDR2 YFSETQ.

The chain has TRBV18 and TRBJ1-3; TRBD1 matches 8 bases. Germline-derived CDR1 and CDR2 are KGHSH and LQKENI. This CDR3 contains 15 residues. J lost 2 bases, V lost 2 bases, and 2 bases had no gene match. CDR3 sequence: CASSPGQGPGNTIYF. The CDR3 nucleotides read TGTGCCAGCTCACCAGGACAGGGACCTGGAAACACCATATATTTT.

The chain employs TRBV11-3 and TRBJ2-5; TRBD1 agrees at 9 bases. Trimming removed 1 base from V and 5 bases from J; junction bases left unmatched: 5. The CDR3 totals 15 residues. In germline, CDR1 is SGHNT, CDR2 YENEEA. The CDR3 DNA reads as TGTGCCAGCAGCTTAGGGACAGGGGATACGGAGACCCAGTACTTC. Translation: CASSLGTGDTETQYF.

This clonotype was found a few times. V gene TRBV19 combines with J gene TRBJ2-2, with D possibly matching TRBD2 (5 bases). Trimming took off 8 bases at V and 6 bases at J, with 16 bases between the two ends. In germline, CDR1 is LNHDA, CDR2 SQIVND (reference sequence). This CDR3 comprises 14 residues. The CDR3 sequence: CASSSGRVAGELFF. The CDR3 nucleotides read TGTGCCAGTTCAAGCGGTAGGGTGGCCGGGGAGCTGTTTTTT.

This clonotype showed up just a few times. This rearrangement joins TRBV20-1 to TRBJ2-1; 14 bases fit TRBD2. The CDR3 runs to 16 residues. CDR1 DFQATT and CDR2 SNEGSKA come from the germline V gene (reference sequence). V dropped 1 base and J dropped 4; count of bases not matched to a gene: 3. The CDR3 coding sequence is TGCAGTGCTAGAGTTAGGACTAGCGGGAGGTACAATGAGCAGTTCTTC. Its translation is CSARVRTSGRYNEQFF.

The gene calls are TRBV20-1 and TRBJ2-5; D is unclear. Per germline, CDR1 DFQATT and CDR2 SNEGSKA (reference sequence). This CDR3 is 15 amino acids long. V shed 3 bases and J shed 1 base, with 15 bases lying between them. CDR3 sequence reads: CSASGFRPPQETQYF. The CDR3 DNA follows: TGCAGTGCTAGTGGGTTCAGGCCACCCCAAGAGACCCAGTACTTC.

This clonotype was detected only a few times. This chain uses TRBV29-1 with TRBJ2-3; 8 positions match TRBD2. Per the germline V gene, CDR1 is SQVTM and CDR2 is ANQGSEA. V lost 0 bases and J lost 8; bases outside the gene matches: 4. This CDR3 region has 13 residues. The CDR3 loop is CSVEDGGAGTQYF. For the CDR3, the DNA is TGCAGCGTTGAAGACGGGGGGGCAGGTACGCAGTATTTT.

Only a few counts were recorded for this clonotype. The V and J genes are TRBV3-1 and TRBJ2-5, with D perhaps matching TRBD1 (5 bases). Trimming cost V 0 bases and J 10 bases, with 12 bases left between them. The germline CDR1 and CDR2 sequences are LGHDT and YNNKEL (reference sequence). This CDR3 region has 13 residues. The CDR3 region has the DNA TGTGCCAGCAGCCAAGAAGGGGTAGGCGACCAGTACTTC. Its translation: CASSQEGVGDQYF.

This clonotype was counted a few times. V and J are TRBV24-1 and TRBJ2-2; 10 bases align to TRBD2. The CDR3 is 17 amino acids. CDR1 and CDR2 from the germline V gene are KGHDR and SFDVKD. Trimming at V came to 4 bases and at J to 3 bases, leaving 7 bases not matched to a gene. The CDR3 nucleotides read TGTGCCACCAGTGACCCTGCTAGCGGGAGTTACACCGGGGAGCTGTTTTTT. Protein: CATSDPASGSYTGELFF.

In this sample, this clonotype turned up a few times. J is TRBJ2-3 and V is TRBV4-2, with D perhaps TRBD2 (6 bases). CDR1 is LGHNA and CDR2 is YNFKEQ in the germline V gene. This CDR3 is 14 amino acids long. Trimming took 4 bases from V and 6 from J, leaving 14 bases between them. The CDR3 sequence: CASSPGLTQDTQYF. CDR3 DNA sequence: TGTGCCAGCAGCCCGGGACTTACCCAGGATACGCAGTATTTT.

The genes are TRBV5-1 and TRBJ2-1, with 14 bases matching TRBD2. J gave up 6 bases and V 4 bases, and 3 bases lay outside the gene matches. CDR3 length: 15 residues. Germline V gene sequence: CDR1 SGHRS, CDR2 YFSETQ. The CDR3 region has the DNA TGCGCCAGCAGCGCTGGACTAGCGGGAGGCAATGAGCAGTTCTTC. This codes for CASSAGLAGGNEQFF. The whole variable domain, remainder taken from reference TRBV5-1 and TRBJ2-1, is KAGVTQTPRYLIKTRGQQVTLSCSPISGHRSVSWYQQTPGQGLQFLFEYFSETQRNKGNFPGRFSGRQFSNSRSEMNVSTLELGDSALYLCASSAGLAGGNEQFFGPGTRLTVL.

The chain links TRBV20-1 to TRBJ2-3; D might be TRBD2 (5 bases). Trimming removed 0 bases from V and 0 bases from J, with 13 bases in between. This CDR3 spans 16 amino acids. CDR1 is DFQATT and CDR2 is SNEGSKA in the germline V gene (reference sequence). This CDR3 is CSARDFRRGSTDTQYF. The CDR3 DNA sequence: TGCAGTGCTAGAGATTTTCGTCGGGGAAGCACAGATACGCAGTATTTT.

J is TRBJ2-5 and V is TRBV7-8; perhaps TRBD2 as D (5 bases). CDR1 is SGHVS, CDR2 FQNEAQ, per germline. This CDR3 contains 15 residues. Here the CDR3 DNA reads TGTGCAGTACGGGGTCCGTTGGCGAGCCAAGAGACCCAGTACTTC. This gives the protein CAVRGPLASQETQYF.